The present T cell receptor beta chain was sequenced within a study of T-cell memory formation after mild COVID-19. Study as a whole: For the most part, TCR clusters were specific to one donor. Study results and limitations: Detection of some responders pre-infection suggested pre-existing cross-reactive memory T cells participated.

Constant-segment primers and 5'RACE yielded cDNA libraries for TCR alpha and TCR beta, each carrying sample barcodes and UMIs. TCRdb redid the calling of the 5' RACE reads with MiXCR, one entry per CDR3 protein. Found here are more than 120,000 distinct CDR3 sequences, 15% to 20% of them singletons; the top ten hold 2% to 2.5%. The length of the CDR3 is 12 residues. CDR1 is SGHDT and CDR2 is YYEEEE in the germline V gene. V was clipped by 0 bases and J by 12 bases, with 12 bases between them. This clonotype was found a few times. Its antigen is as yet unknown. This chain connects TRBV5-6 to TRBJ1-2; D may be TRBD1 (5 bases). Source material: PBMCs or a T cell subset sorted from them (not recorded which). The receptor was derived from an adult woman who had mild COVID-19 (a few samples of this study predate the infection). Cell type and time point are not known. CDR3 DNA: TGTGCCAGCAGCTTGGATCGCAGGGTGAACACCTTC. It yields the protein CASSLDRRVNTF.